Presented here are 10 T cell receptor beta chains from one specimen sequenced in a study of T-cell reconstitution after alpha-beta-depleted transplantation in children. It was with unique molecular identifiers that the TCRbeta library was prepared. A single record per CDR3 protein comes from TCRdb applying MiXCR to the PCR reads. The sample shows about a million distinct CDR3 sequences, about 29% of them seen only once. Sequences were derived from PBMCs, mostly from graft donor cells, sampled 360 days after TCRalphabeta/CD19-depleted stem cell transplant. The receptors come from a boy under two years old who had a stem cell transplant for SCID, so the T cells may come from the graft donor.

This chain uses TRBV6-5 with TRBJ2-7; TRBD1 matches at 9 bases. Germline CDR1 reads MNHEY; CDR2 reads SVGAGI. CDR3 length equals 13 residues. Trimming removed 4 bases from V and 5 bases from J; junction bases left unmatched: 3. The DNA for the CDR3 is TGTGCCAGCAGTTGGACAGGGGCCCACGAGCAGTACTTC. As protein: CASSWTGAHEQYF.

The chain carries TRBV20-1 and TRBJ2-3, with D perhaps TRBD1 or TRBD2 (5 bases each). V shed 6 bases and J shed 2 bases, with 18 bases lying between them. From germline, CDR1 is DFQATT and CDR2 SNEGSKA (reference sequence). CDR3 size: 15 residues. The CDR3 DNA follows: TGCAGTGCCACACCCCCGGGGCGGTACACAGATACGCAGTATTTT. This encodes CSATPPGRYTDTQYF.

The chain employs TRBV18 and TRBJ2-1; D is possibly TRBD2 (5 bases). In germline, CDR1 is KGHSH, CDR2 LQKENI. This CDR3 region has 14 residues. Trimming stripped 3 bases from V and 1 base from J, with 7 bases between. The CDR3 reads CASSPGESYNEQFF. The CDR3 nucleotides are TGTGCCAGCTCACCTGGGGAGTCCTACAATGAGCAGTTCTTC. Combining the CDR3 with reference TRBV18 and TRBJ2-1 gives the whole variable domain NAGVMQNPRHLVRRRGQEARLRCSPMKGHSHVYWYRQLPEEGLKFMVYLQKENIIDESGMPKERFSAEFPKEGPSILRIQQVVRGDSAAYFCASSPGESYNEQFFGPGTRLTVL.

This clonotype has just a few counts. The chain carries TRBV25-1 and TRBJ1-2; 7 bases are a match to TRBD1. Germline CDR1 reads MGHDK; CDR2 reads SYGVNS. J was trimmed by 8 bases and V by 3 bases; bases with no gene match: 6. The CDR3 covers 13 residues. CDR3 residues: CASSDSGGWGYTF. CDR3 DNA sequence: TGTGCCAGCAGTGATTCAGGGGGTTGGGGCTACACCTTC.

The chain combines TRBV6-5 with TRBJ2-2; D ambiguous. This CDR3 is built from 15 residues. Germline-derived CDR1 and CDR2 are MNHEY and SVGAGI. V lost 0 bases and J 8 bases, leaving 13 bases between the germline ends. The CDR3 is CASSYSRRRAGELFF. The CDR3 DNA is TGTGCCAGCAGTTACTCGAGGAGAAGAGCGGGGGAGCTGTTTTTT.

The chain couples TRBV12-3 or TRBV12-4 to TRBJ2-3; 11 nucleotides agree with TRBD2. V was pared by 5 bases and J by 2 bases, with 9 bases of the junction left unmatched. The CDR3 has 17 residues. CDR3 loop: CASSPTLLAGDTDTQYF. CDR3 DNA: TGTGCCAGCAGTCCCACCCTACTAGCGGGGGACACAGATACGCAGTATTTT.

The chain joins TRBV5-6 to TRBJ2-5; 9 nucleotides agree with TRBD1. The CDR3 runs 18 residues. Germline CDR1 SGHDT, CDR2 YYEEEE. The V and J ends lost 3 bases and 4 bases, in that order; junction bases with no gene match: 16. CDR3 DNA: TGTGCCAGCAGCTCGTTGGGAGGCCGACAGGGGGTATCAGAGACCCAGTACTTC. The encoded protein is CASSSLGGRQGVSETQYF.

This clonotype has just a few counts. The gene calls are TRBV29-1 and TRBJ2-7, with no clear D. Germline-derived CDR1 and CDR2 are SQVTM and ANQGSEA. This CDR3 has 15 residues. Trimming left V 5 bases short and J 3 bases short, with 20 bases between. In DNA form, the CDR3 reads TGCAGCGTTAGAGTTAGGGTTACAGCGAACTACGAGCAGTACTTC. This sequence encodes CSVRVRVTANYEQYF.

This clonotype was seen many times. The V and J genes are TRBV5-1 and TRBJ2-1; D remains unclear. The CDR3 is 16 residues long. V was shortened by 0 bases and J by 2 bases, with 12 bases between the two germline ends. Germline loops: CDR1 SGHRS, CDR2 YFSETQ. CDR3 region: CASSLARVKTYNEQFF. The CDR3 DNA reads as TGCGCCAGCAGCTTGGCTAGGGTGAAAACCTACAATGAGCAGTTCTTC.

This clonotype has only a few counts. The CDR3 nucleotides are TGTGCCAGCAGCCGGGACAGGGTGGCCTACGAGCAGTACTTC. Amino acids: CASSRDRVAYEQYF. This chain uses TRBV12-3 or TRBV12-4 with TRBJ2-7; TRBD1 agrees at 9 bases. V shed 6 bases, J shed 2 bases, and the junction held 5 bases outside the gene matches. The CDR3 covers 14 residues.